This entry lists 5 T cell receptor beta chains sequenced from one sample in a study of blood T cell repertoires in COVID-19. TCRdb's copy holds only in-frame clones and misses some; the assay was immunoSEQ multiplex PCR. The repertoire holds approximately 210,000 clones, with less than 95% as singletons. The sample comprised peripheral blood. The receptors originated from a man aged 25-40 years with COVID-19, enrolled during active disease.

DNA of the CDR3: TGTGCCAGCAGCTCCGGTCCTGAAGCTTTCTTT. It encodes CASSSGPEAFF. This sequence joins TRBV11-2 and TRBJ1-1, with D hard to call. The CDR3 covers 11 residues. Germline CDR1 reads SGHAT; CDR2 reads FQNNGV. V lost 4 bases and J lost 6, with 6 bases in between.

The rearrangement links TRBV6-1 to TRBJ2-5, with 7 bases lining up with TRBD2. Germline trimming cut 1 base from V and 5 bases from J; bases unmatched to any gene: 4. Per germline, CDR1 MNHNS and CDR2 SASEGT. This CDR3 has 14 residues. DNA for the CDR3: TGTGCCAGCAGTGAAGGGGGAGGGGCTGAGACCCAGTACTTC. Translating gives CASSEGGGAETQYF.

In this sample, this clone turned up once. The genes are TRBV19 and TRBJ1-5, with D unresolved. This CDR3 spans 16 amino acids. Germline V gene data show CDR1 as LNHDA and CDR2 as SQIVND (reference sequence). Trimming shortened V by 6 bases and J by 0 bases, and 15 bases separated the two germline ends. CDR3 in DNA: TGTGCCAGTAGCCCCACGACAAGCTATAGCAATCAGCCCCAGCATTTT. This sequence encodes CASSPTTSYSNQPQHF.

The chain employs TRBV10-2 and TRBJ2-1; D not resolved. V was trimmed by 7 bases and J by 7 bases, leaving 11 bases between them. The CDR3 has 12 amino acids. The V gene's germline CDR1 is WSHSY and CDR2 SAAADI. The CDR3 reads CASKVGLNEQFF. CDR3 sequence (DNA): TGCGCCAGCAAGGTGGGCCTAAATGAGCAGTTCTTC.

The chain recombines TRBV6-1 with TRBJ1-1; D ambiguous. The CDR3 has 15 amino acids. Trimming took off 1 base at V and 4 bases at J, with 13 bases between the two ends. Germline V gene data show CDR1 as MNHNS and CDR2 as SASEGT. DNA of the CDR3: TGTGCCAGCAGTGAAGGGCGGGCCCCGGGCACTGAAGCTTTCTTT. It translates to CASSEGRAPGTEAFF.